This is a list of T cell receptor beta chains from one sample in a study of T cell repertoires in cytomegalovirus infection. TCRdb reprocessed the reads via MiXCR and lists one record per CDR3 protein. The sample has more than 650,000 distinct CDR3 sequences, about 40% seen once. The material sequenced was PBMCs. These receptors were collected from a human donor in good health (CMV status not recorded). Some clones in this sample may be carry-over from other donors' samples. The CDR3 runs from the conserved cysteine through the conserved F or W. The D gene is left open where the match is weak. Expanded clones are given a class, and other clones once, few, many or no size at all.

>.|TRBV11-2|.|TRBJ2-4
CASSLWDWGIQYF
TGTGCCAGCAGCTTGTGGGACTGGGGCATTCAGTACTTC
>.|TRBV6-6|.|TRBJ1-1
CASTVRDEAFF
TGTGCCAGCACTGTCAGGGACGAAGCTTTCTTT
>.|TRBV7-2|TRBD1|TRBJ1-1
CASSLAGRGLAFF
TGTGCCAGCAGCTTAGCGGGCAGGGGGCTAGCTTTCTTT
>few|TRBV5-1|TRBD1|TRBJ1-5
CASSVRDRGGDYQPQHF
TGCGCCAGCAGCGTCCGGGACAGGGGTGGGGATTATCAGCCCCAGCATTTT
>.|TRBV6-1|.|TRBJ1-2
CASSEMDRRYCYTF
TGTGCCAGCAGTGAAATGGACAGAAGATATTGCTACACCTTC
>.|TRBV15|.|TRBJ1-1
CATSRDYTEAFF
TGTGCCACCAGCAGAGATTACACTGAAGCTTTCTTT
>many|TRBV7-8|.|TRBJ1-1
CASSLIGQGMNTEAFF
TGTGCCAGCAGCTTGATAGGGCAGGGGATGAACACTGAAGCTTTCTTT
>many|TRBV12-3/TRBV12-4|TRBD1|TRBJ1-5
CASSWTGVQPQHF
TGTGCCAGCAGTTGGACAGGGGTCCAGCCCCAGCATTTT
>.|TRBV19|TRBD2|TRBJ2-7
CATTGTGGYEQYF
TGTGCCACCACCGGGACGGGAGGTTACGAGCAGTACTTC
>.|TRBV7-8|.|TRBJ2-7
CASSLIAGTTAYEQYF
TGTGCCAGCAGCCTTATCGCAGGGACAACCGCCTACGAGCAGTACTTC
>.|TRBV10-3|.|TRBJ2-1
CAISIKTPIGVNEQFF
TGTGCCATCAGTATAAAAACTCCCATTGGCGTGAATGAGCAGTTCTTC
>many|TRBV28|.|TRBJ2-7
CASSSNRVHEQYF
TGTGCCAGCAGTTCAAACAGGGTCCACGAGCAGTACTTC
>.|TRBV29-1|.|TRBJ1-1
CSVGEGWYTEAFF
TGCAGCGTGGGCGAGGGCTGGTACACTGAAGCTTTCTTT
>once|TRBV24-1|.|TRBJ2-2
CATSDPQRTTGKLFF
TGTGCCACCAGTGACCCCCAAAGGACTACCGGGAAGCTGTTTTTT
>few|TRBV6-6|.|TRBJ2-1
CASSYSLGEQFF
TGTGCCAGCAGTTACTCCCTTGGTGAGCAGTTCTTC
>few|TRBV28|.|TRBJ1-1
CASRGLENTEAFF
TGTGCCAGCAGAGGTCTAGAGAACACTGAAGCTTTCTTT
>.|TRBV6-1|.|TRBJ2-3
CASSGYGTQYF
TGTGCCAGCAGTGGATACGGTACGCAGTATTTT
>.|TRBV4-1|.|TRBJ1-1
CASSQDGRDEAFF
TGCGCCAGCAGCCAAGATGGCAGGGATGAAGCTTTCTTT
>many|TRBV3-1|TRBD2|TRBJ2-7
CASSRGGIGYEQYF
TGTGCCAGCAGCCGGGGAGGGATCGGCTACGAGCAGTACTTC
>.|TRBV12-3/TRBV12-4|.|TRBJ2-1
CASSVRSTTSFHEQFF
TGTGCCAGCAGCGTCCGGAGCACAACAAGCTTCCATGAGCAGTTCTTC
>.|TRBV28|TRBD2|TRBJ2-1
CASREASGSQNEQFF
TGTGCCAGCAGGGAGGCTAGCGGGAGTCAGAATGAGCAGTTCTTC
>few|TRBV12-3/TRBV12-4|.|TRBJ1-3
CASSFVDTGNTIYF
TGTGCCAGCAGTTTTGTAGACACTGGAAACACCATATATTTT
>.|TRBV5-4|.|TRBJ2-7
CASSFGSRGSYEQYF
TGTGCCAGCAGCTTCGGGTCCCGCGGCTCCTACGAGCAGTACTTC
>.|TRBV20-1|TRBD1|TRBJ2-7
CSASRGQGYEQYF
TGCAGTGCTAGCCGGGGACAGGGCTACGAGCAGTACTTC
>.|TRBV7-9|.|TRBJ2-3
CASSLAKRVVDTQYF
TGTGCCAGCAGCTTAGCCAAGCGGGTGGTTGATACGCAGTATTTT
>.|TRBV30|.|TRBJ2-5
CAWDTGSKTQYF
TGTGCCTGGGACACCGGATCGAAGACCCAGTACTTC
>.|TRBV11-2|TRBD2|TRBJ2-2
CASSPVRGVRSNTGELFF
TGTGCCAGCAGCCCGGTGCGGGGGGTACGGTCGAACACCGGGGAGCTGTTTTTT
>.|TRBV19|TRBD1|TRBJ1-1
CASSPDRESTEAFF
TGTGCCAGTAGCCCAGACAGGGAGAGCACTGAAGCTTTCTTT
>few|TRBV10-3|.|TRBJ2-2
CAVGDKDTGELFF
TGTGCCGTCGGGGACAAAGACACCGGGGAGCTGTTTTTT
>few|TRBV6-5|.|TRBJ2-5
CASSHRETYQETQYF
TGTGCCAGCAGTCACAGGGAAACCTATCAAGAGACCCAGTACTTC
>.|TRBV5-3|TRBD1|TRBJ1-2
CASSQGQDLRGFTF
TGTGCCAGCAGCCAGGGACAGGATTTGCGAGGCTTCACCTTC
>.|TRBV6-1|.|TRBJ2-2
CASRRQTYTGELFF
TGTGCCAGCAGAAGACAGACTTACACCGGGGAGCTGTTTTTT
>few|TRBV7-8|TRBD1|TRBJ2-6
CASRTGGFSNVLTF
TGTGCCAGCAGGACAGGGGGGTTTTCCAACGTCCTGACTTTC
>.|TRBV23-1|.|TRBJ1-5
CASSQIEWGSNQPQHF
TGCGCCAGCAGTCAAATAGAGTGGGGTAGCAATCAGCCCCAGCATTTT
>few|TRBV28|.|TRBJ1-2
CASWGLGYGYTF
TGTGCCAGCTGGGGCCTCGGGTATGGCTACACCTTC
>.|TRBV28|.|TRBJ2-5
CATPPLGNQETQYF
TGTGCCACCCCCCCCCTGGGAAACCAAGAGACCCAGTACTTC
>few|TRBV7-2|TRBD2|TRBJ2-5
CASSFPRTSGGAESKETQYF
TGTGCCAGCAGCTTCCCCCGGACTAGCGGGGGGGCCGAGTCAAAAGAGACCCAGTACTTC
>many|TRBV25-1|TRBD1|TRBJ1-6
CASSYGTAANSPLHF
TGTGCCAGCAGCTACGGGACAGCCGCGAATTCACCCCTCCACTTT
>many|TRBV7-6|.|TRBJ2-3
CASSLGSVSGFTDTQYF
TGTGCCAGCAGCTTAGGCTCGGTTAGCGGTTTCACAGATACGCAGTATTTT
>few|TRBV25-1|TRBD1|TRBJ2-1
CASSATGDRSYNEQFF
TGTGCCAGCAGTGCCACAGGGGACCGCTCCTACAATGAGCAGTTCTTC
>.|TRBV7-2|TRBD1|TRBJ2-7
CARRPRQGPPYEQYF
TGTGCCAGACGTCCGAGACAGGGACCTCCCTACGAGCAGTACTTC
>.|TRBV12-3/TRBV12-4|TRBD2|TRBJ2-1
CSSSFWLAVARSGEPFF
TGTTCCAGCAGTTTTTGGCTAGCGGTGGCCCGAAGTGGTGAGCCGTTCTTC
>.|TRBV5-1|.|TRBJ1-2
CASAPGDPAPGGYGYTF
TGCGCCAGCGCCCCGGGGGACCCAGCCCCGGGGGGCTATGGCTACACCTTC
>.|TRBV6-2/TRBV6-3|.|TRBJ2-6
CASSWFSGANVLTF
TGTGCCAGCAGTTGGTTCTCTGGGGCCAACGTCCTGACTTTC
>few|TRBV4-2|TRBD2|TRBJ2-1
CASSQGTSGGYNEQFF
TGTGCCAGCAGCCAAGGGACTAGCGGGGGCTACAATGAGCAGTTCTTC
>many|TRBV7-9|.|TRBJ1-4
CASSLEHRFSTNEKLFF
TGTGCCAGCAGCTTAGAGCACCGGTTTTCAACTAATGAAAAACTGTTTTTT
>.|TRBV12-3/TRBV12-4|.|TRBJ2-6
CASGWANVLTF
TGTGCCAGCGGGTGGGCCAACGTCCTGACTTTC
>once|TRBV30|.|TRBJ1-1
CAWSKEVNTEAFF
TGTGCCTGGAGTAAAGAGGTGAACACTGAAGCTTTCTTT
>few|TRBV7-7|.|TRBJ2-3
CASSLGETDTQYF
TGTGCTAGCAGCTTAGGCGAGACAGATACGCAGTATTTT
>many|TRBV7-8|.|TRBJ2-7
CASSSAGGLGEQYF
TGTGCCAGCAGCTCCGCAGGGGGGCTGGGTGAGCAGTACTTC
>.|TRBV28|TRBD2|TRBJ2-3
CASSSTSGGAITYTDTQYF
TGTGCCAGCAGTTCGACTAGCGGGGGGGCCATCACCTACACAGATACGCAGTATTTT
>.|TRBV20-1|.|TRBJ2-2
CSAIQYPGELFF
TGCAGTGCGATACAGTACCCCGGGGAGCTGTTTTTT
>few|TRBV14|TRBD1|TRBJ1-3
CASSPPGQKFGNTIYF
TGTGCCAGCAGCCCCCCGGGACAGAAATTTGGAAACACCATATATTTT
>few|TRBV10-2|.|TRBJ2-7
CASSPRMADEQYF
TGCGCCAGCAGCCCGAGAATGGCGGACGAGCAGTACTTC
>.|TRBV27|.|TRBJ1-2
CASSIGGNYGYTF
TGTGCCAGCAGTATCGGGGGGAACTATGGCTACACCTTC